The present T cell receptor (beta chain) was sequenced within a study of T-cell memory formation after mild COVID-19. Study summary: Across donors, TCR clusters were largely donor specific.

J was trimmed by 2 bases and V by 6 bases; bases with no gene match: 9. The CDR3 is 16 amino acids. Germline V gene data show CDR1 as SGHTA and CDR2 as FQGTGA. TCRdb used MiXCR to reprocess the 5' RACE reads, holding one entry per CDR3 protein. Of 200,000 or so distinct CDR3 sequences in the sample, approximately 20% are singletons; the top ten hold 2.4%. This clonotype was picked up a small number of times. Its antigen is currently unknown. Overall study findings and caveats: Cross-reactive memory seemingly joined, as some responding clones were found in pre-infection memory. Contracting clones from day 15 to 85 had balanced CD4/CD8; later expanders favoured CD4+.

V usage is TRBV7-3 and J usage is TRBJ2-2; TRBD1 aligns across 7 bases. Sample: PBMCs or a T cell subset sorted from them (not recorded which). This sequence was found in an adult woman who had mild COVID-19 (a few samples of this study predate the infection). Cell type and time point are not known. The CDR3 reads CASSSAGTANTGELFF. DNA of the CDR3: TGTGCCAGCAGTTCGGCCGGGACAGCTAACACCGGGGAGCTGTTTTTT. The full variable domain, completed using reference TRBV7-3 and TRBJ2-2, is GAGVSQTPSNKVTEKGKYVELRCDPISGHTALYWYRQSLGQGPEFLIYFQGTGAADDSGLPNDRFFAVRPEGSVSTLKIQRTERGDSAVYLCASSSAGTANTGELFFGEGSRLTVL.